This TCR beta chain originates from a study of CD8+CD57+ T cells in acquired aplastic anemia. The germline V gene encodes CDR1 SGHVS and CDR2 FQNEAQ. The CDR3 covers 16 residues. The use of genomic DNA as template underpinned the TCR beta VDJ and CDR3 profiling. TCRdb processed the reads anew with MiXCR; each CDR3 protein has one entry. The sample lists 350,000 to 450,000 distinct CDR3 sequences; 65% to 75% were seen once. For this clonotype: The junction shows a germline mismatch at one end, possibly a read error.

The sequencing input was sorted CD4+, CD8+, or CD8+CD57+ T cells (not recorded which) from PBMCs. The receptor's source is a human donor in good health, serving as a control. The chain combines TRBV7-8 with TRBJ2-3; TRBD1 is a possible D gene (5 bases). In nucleotides, the CDR3 is TGCGCCAGCAGCATGAGTTGGGCCGGAAGGACACATACGCAGTATTTT. Translation: CASSMSWAGRTHTQYF.